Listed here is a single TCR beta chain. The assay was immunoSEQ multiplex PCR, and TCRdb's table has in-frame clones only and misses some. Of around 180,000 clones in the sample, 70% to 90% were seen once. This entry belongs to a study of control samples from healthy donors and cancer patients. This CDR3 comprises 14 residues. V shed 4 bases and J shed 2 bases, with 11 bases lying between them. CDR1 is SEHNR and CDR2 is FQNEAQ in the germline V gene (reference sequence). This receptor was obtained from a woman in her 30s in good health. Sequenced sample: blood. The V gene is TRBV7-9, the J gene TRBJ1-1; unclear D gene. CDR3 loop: CASSSPGPNTEAFF. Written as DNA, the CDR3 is TGTGCCAGCAGCTCTCCCGGGCCTAACACTGAAGCTTTCTTT.